These 27 T cell receptor beta chains originate from one sample sequenced in a study of blood T cell repertoires in COVID-19. Generated by immunoSEQ multiplex PCR, the TCRdb table keeps only in-frame clones and is missing some. The table has about 280,000 clones, about 89% seen once. Sequences were obtained from peripheral blood. Every receptor here comes from a man aged 40-50 years with acute or convalescent COVID-19.

In this sample, this clone turned up once. V gene TRBV5-8 combines with J gene TRBJ2-3; TRBD2 aligns across 11 bases. This CDR3 has 16 amino acids. Looked up from germline, CDR1 is SGHTS and CDR2 is YDEGEE. The junction had 4 bases not matched to a gene; V was cut back by 2 bases and J by 2 bases. The CDR3 spells CASSLPGLAVTDTQYF. CDR3 sequence (DNA): TGTGCCAGCAGCTTACCGGGACTAGCGGTCACAGATACGCAGTATTTT.

The V and J genes are TRBV11-2 and TRBJ2-3; 7 bases fit TRBD1. V was pared by 4 bases and J by 8 bases, with 12 bases of the junction left unmatched. Germline loops: CDR1 SGHAT, CDR2 FQNNGV. The CDR3 spans 15 residues. CDR3 amino acids: CASSSHQEGAGTQYF. CDR3 nucleotides: TGTGCCAGCAGCTCGCATCAAGAGGGGGCAGGTACGCAGTATTTT.

This clone came up once. This chain joins TRBV6-5 and TRBJ1-1; TRBD1 aligns across 8 bases. V gave up 5 bases and J gave up 10 bases; unmatched junction bases: 15. This CDR3 is 15 amino acids long. Germline values: CDR1 MNHEY, CDR2 SVGAGI. The CDR3: CASSMTGVVTLGAFF. DNA of the CDR3: TGTGCCAGCAGTATGACAGGGGTGGTTACGCTAGGAGCTTTCTTT.

The chain has TRBV24-1 and TRBJ2-2, with D maybe TRBD1 (6 bases). The germline V gene encodes CDR1 KGHDR and CDR2 SFDVKD. This CDR3 has 16 amino acids. V was shortened by 4 bases and J by 0 bases, with 11 bases between the two germline ends. Written as DNA, the CDR3 is TGTGCCACCAGTGACTCAGGGGCGGCGAACACCGGGGAGCTGTTTTTT. Its protein product is CATSDSGAANTGELFF.

The J gene is TRBJ1-1, the V gene TRBV5-4; the D gene is possibly TRBD1 (6 bases). Germline V gene lookup returns CDR1 SGHNT and CDR2 YYREEE (reference sequence). Trimming removed 4 bases from V and 0 bases from J, with 13 bases in between. The CDR3 has 15 amino acids. Here the CDR3 reads CASSTGTSMNTEAFF. The CDR3 DNA reads as TGTGCCAGCAGCACAGGGACAAGTATGAACACTGAAGCTTTCTTT.

The rearrangement links TRBV15 to TRBJ2-7; 7 bases line up with TRBD1. The CDR3 length is 14 residues. The V gene end was trimmed by 0 bases and the J gene end by 6 bases; junction bases not matched to a gene: 5. The germline CDR1 and CDR2 sequences are LNHNV and YYDKDF (reference sequence). This CDR3 reads CATSRDLAGGEQYF. For the CDR3, the DNA is TGTGCCACCAGCAGAGATTTGGCAGGGGGCGAGCAGTACTTC.

CDR3 coding DNA: TGTGCCAGTAGGCGGGACGGGGAGAACCGAAATGAGCAGTTCTTC. Translating gives CASRRDGENRNEQFF. The chain carries TRBV19 and TRBJ2-1; possibly TRBD2 for D (6 bases). Germline loops: CDR1 LNHDA, CDR2 SQIVND (reference sequence). This CDR3 contains 15 residues. V was trimmed by 6 bases and J by 7 bases, leaving 19 bases between them.

The rearrangement uses TRBV6-6 and TRBJ2-1, with a tentative D call TRBD2 (7 bases). The CDR3 extends over 18 amino acids. Germline CDR1 reads MNHNY; CDR2 reads SVGAGI (reference sequence). Trimming pared 5 bases from V and 5 bases from J, leaving 25 bases between. CDR3: CASSPIYGGGGRDNEQFF. In nucleotides, the CDR3 is TGTGCCAGCAGTCCCATCTATGGGGGAGGGGGGCGAGACAATGAGCAGTTCTTC.

The chain has TRBV19 and TRBJ2-1, with TRBD2 identical over 7 bases. The germline V gene encodes CDR1 LNHDA and CDR2 SQIVND (reference sequence). V trimming: 6 bases; J trimming: 8 bases; junction bases outside the gene matches: 13. This CDR3 contains 15 residues. CDR3 region: CASSPGRNNRHEQFF. CDR3 bases: TGTGCCAGTAGCCCCGGGAGGAACAACAGGCATGAGCAGTTCTTC.

The V and J genes are TRBV24-1 and TRBJ1-1; 8 nucleotides match TRBD1. The CDR3 runs to 16 residues. Germline CDR1 reads KGHDR; CDR2 reads SFDVKD. The V gene end was trimmed by 6 bases and the J gene end by 4 bases; junction bases not matched to a gene: 12. The CDR3 sequence: CATSRTGREGSTEAFF. The CDR3 coding sequence is TGTGCCACCAGTAGGACAGGGAGGGAAGGGAGCACTGAAGCTTTCTTT.

This clone was found a few times. This chain joins TRBV11-1 and TRBJ1-4; 10 nucleotides align to TRBD1. After removal of 4 bases from V and 10 bases from J, the junction contained 3 bases not matched to a gene. Germline CDR1 and CDR2: SGHAT and FQDESV (reference sequence). The CDR3 contains 13 residues. CDR3 sequence (DNA): TGTGCCAGCAGCTCCGGGACAGGGGTAAAACTGTTTTTT. It yields the protein CASSSGTGVKLFF. Looking up the rest from reference TRBV11-1 and TRBJ1-4 gives the full variable domain: EAEVAQSPRYKITEKSQAVAFWCDPISGHATLYWYRQILGQGPELLVQFQDESVVDDSQLPKDRFSAERLKGVDSTLKIQPAELGDSAMYLCASSSGTGVKLFFGSGTQLSVL.

V usage is TRBV2 and J usage is TRBJ2-1; TRBD1 matches 10 bases. From germline, CDR1 is SNHLY and CDR2 FYNNEI. This CDR3 contains 14 residues. Trimming cost V 8 bases and J 10 bases; bases outside gene matches: 11. CDR3 DNA sequence: TGTGCCAGCGCCAACCGGGACAGGGGTATCGAGCAGTTCTTC. Amino acids: CASANRDRGIEQFF.

V gene TRBV15 combines with J gene TRBJ2-7; the match to TRBD1 covers 9 bases. Germline trimming cut 2 bases from V and 4 bases from J; bases unmatched to any gene: 15. This CDR3 region has 18 residues. In germline, CDR1 is LNHNV, CDR2 YYDKDF (reference sequence). Here the CDR3 DNA reads TGTGCCACCAGCAGATACCAACCCCGGGACAGGGCAATTTACGAGCAGTACTTC. It yields the protein CATSRYQPRDRAIYEQYF.

The chain recombines TRBV19 with TRBJ1-2; TRBD1 matches at 9 bases. From germline, CDR1 is LNHDA and CDR2 SQIVND (reference sequence). This CDR3 is 14 amino acids long. Losses at the gene ends were 5 bases for V and 3 bases for J; bases not matched to a gene: 4. This chain's CDR3 is CASSRTGEYYGYTF. CDR3 DNA sequence: TGTGCCAGTAGTCGGACAGGGGAATACTATGGCTACACCTTC.

V is TRBV24-1 and J is TRBJ1-1; D is uncertain. From germline, CDR1 is KGHDR and CDR2 SFDVKD. The CDR3 contains 15 residues. Trimming shortened V by 3 bases and J by 0 bases, and 10 bases separated the two germline ends. The DNA of the CDR3 is TGTGCCACCAGTGATAAGGACGGGATGAACACTGAAGCTTTCTTT. As protein: CATSDKDGMNTEAFF.

The rearrangement uses TRBV5-6 and TRBJ1-2; D gene ambiguous. Germline V gene lookup returns CDR1 SGHDT and CDR2 YYEEEE. This CDR3 region has 12 residues. V shed 3 bases and J shed 8 bases, with 11 bases lying between them. In DNA, the CDR3 is TGTGCCAGCAGCTCCGTCTACAGCGGCTACACCTTC. Its translation is CASSSVYSGYTF.

The J gene is TRBJ1-6, the V gene TRBV5-1, with 7 bases matching TRBD1. Germline V lookup: CDR1 SGHRS, CDR2 YFSETQ. This CDR3 is 12 amino acids long. V gave up 5 bases and J gave up 11 bases; unmatched junction bases: 4. The CDR3 sequence: CASSPDRPPLHF. CDR3 coding DNA: TGCGCCAGCAGTCCGGACAGGCCACCCCTCCACTTT.

The rearrangement joins TRBV14 to TRBJ1-1; D is undetermined. The V and J ends lost 0 bases and 4 bases respectively, with 6 bases between them. CDR3 size: 13 residues. CDR1 and CDR2 from the germline V gene are SGHDN and FVKESK. CDR3 protein: CASSQELSTEAFF. The CDR3 DNA is TGTGCCAGCAGCCAAGAGTTATCCACTGAAGCTTTCTTT.

The V and J genes are TRBV12-5 and TRBJ1-1; no firm D call. The CDR3 is made up of 13 amino acids. V was pared by 5 bases and J by 3 bases, with 10 bases between. CDR1 and CDR2 (germline): LGHNT, FRNRAP. CDR3 amino acids: CASGPLTDTEAFF. The CDR3 DNA reads as TGTGCTAGTGGTCCACTTACAGACACTGAAGCTTTCTTT.

The V and J genes are TRBV12-3 or TRBV12-4 and TRBJ2-1; 7 nucleotides align to TRBD1. The CDR3 has 12 amino acids. The V gene end was trimmed by 5 bases and the J gene end by 8 bases; junction bases not matched to a gene: 3. The CDR3 loop reads CASSPGQDEQFF. CDR3 nucleotides: TGTGCCAGCAGTCCCGGACAGGATGAGCAGTTCTTC.

The V gene is TRBV9, the J gene TRBJ2-2; TRBD1 aligns across 7 bases. The length of the CDR3 is 13 residues. Per germline, CDR1 SGDLS and CDR2 YYNGEE. The V and J ends lost 2 bases and 7 bases, in that order; junction bases with no gene match: 2. Here the CDR3 DNA reads TGTGCCAGCAGCGTGACAGGGAGCGGGGAGCTGTTTTTT. The encoded protein is CASSVTGSGELFF.

The genes are TRBV9 and TRBJ1-2; 7 bases are shared with TRBD1. This CDR3 has 16 amino acids. With V trimmed by 4 bases and J by 4 bases, 13 bases remained unmatched. Germline CDR1 reads SGDLS; CDR2 reads YYNGEE. Here the CDR3 DNA reads TGTGCCAGCAGCAAAGGCGACGGACAGGCGGTCTATGGCTACACCTTC. Translated: CASSKGDGQAVYGYTF.

This clone was observed a single time. The chain joins TRBV7-6 to TRBJ2-7; the match to TRBD2 covers 10 bases. The V and J ends lost 2 bases and 0 bases, in that order; junction bases with no gene match: 4. Germline values: CDR1 SGHVS, CDR2 FNYEAQ. The CDR3 runs to 16 residues. The CDR3 protein is CASSLNSGGFSYEQYF. CDR3 DNA: TGTGCCAGCAGCTTAAATAGCGGGGGGTTCTCCTACGAGCAGTACTTC.

This chain links TRBV6-1 with TRBJ1-5, with 8 bases matching TRBD1. Looked up from germline, CDR1 is MNHNS and CDR2 is SASEGT. Unmatched junction bases numbered 11, after V lost 4 bases and J lost 6 bases. CDR3 length: 16 amino acids. The CDR3 bases are TGTGCCAGCAGTGGACAGATTACAGGGGGAGGTCAGCCCCAGCATTTT. This translates into CASSGQITGGGQPQHF.

This chain connects TRBV21-1 to TRBJ2-1; the D call of TRBD2 is as the table states it, not checked on the DNA. TRBV21-1 is tagged as a pseudogene. The CDR3 is 16 amino acids. CDR3 nucleotide sequence: TGTGCCAGCACCCCTCGGGAGGGAATCTCCTACAATGAGCAGTTCTTC. Encoded protein: CASTPREGISYNEQFF.

In the case of this clone: The sample has other DNA sequences that encode this CDR3 too. This sequence joins TRBV6-4 and TRBJ1-1; TRBD1 matches at 10 bases. The germline V gene encodes CDR1 MRHNA and CDR2 SNTAGT. The CDR3 contains 14 residues. Trimming at V came to 5 bases and at J to 1 base, leaving 1 base not matched to a gene. The CDR3 region has the DNA TGTGCCAGCAGTCGGGACAGGGGGAACACTGAAGCTTTCTTT. Its translation is CASSRDRGNTEAFF.

This clone was detected only a few times. The V gene is TRBV5-1, the J gene TRBJ2-2; D perhaps matches TRBD2 (7 bases). This CDR3 is 14 amino acids long. Germline V gene data show CDR1 as SGHRS and CDR2 as YFSETQ. Trimming removed 3 bases at V and 4 bases at J, with 10 bases between. The CDR3 is CASSWGGFTGELFF. The CDR3 nucleotides read TGCGCCAGCAGCTGGGGGGGCTTCACCGGGGAGCTGTTTTTT.